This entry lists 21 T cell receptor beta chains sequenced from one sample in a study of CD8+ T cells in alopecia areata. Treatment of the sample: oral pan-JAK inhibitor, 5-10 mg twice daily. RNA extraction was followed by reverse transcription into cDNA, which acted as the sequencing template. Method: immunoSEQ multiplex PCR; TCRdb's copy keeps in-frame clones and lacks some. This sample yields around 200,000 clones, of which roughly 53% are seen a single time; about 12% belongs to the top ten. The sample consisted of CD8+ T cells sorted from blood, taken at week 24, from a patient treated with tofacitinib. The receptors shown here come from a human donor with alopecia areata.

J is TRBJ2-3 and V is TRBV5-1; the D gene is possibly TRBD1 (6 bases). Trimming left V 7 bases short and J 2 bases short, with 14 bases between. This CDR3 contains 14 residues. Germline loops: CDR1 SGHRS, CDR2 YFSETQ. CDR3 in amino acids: CASSSGQNTDTQYF. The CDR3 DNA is TGCGCCAGCTCTTCGGGACAAAACACAGATACGCAGTATTTT.

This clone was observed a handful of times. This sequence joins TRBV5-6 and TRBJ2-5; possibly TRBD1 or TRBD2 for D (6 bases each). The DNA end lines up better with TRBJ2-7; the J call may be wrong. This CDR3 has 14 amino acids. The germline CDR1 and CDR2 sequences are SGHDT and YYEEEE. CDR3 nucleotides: TGTGCCAGCAGCTTGGCGGGGGCTGGCTACGAGCAGTACTTC. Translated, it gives CASSLAGAGYEQYF.

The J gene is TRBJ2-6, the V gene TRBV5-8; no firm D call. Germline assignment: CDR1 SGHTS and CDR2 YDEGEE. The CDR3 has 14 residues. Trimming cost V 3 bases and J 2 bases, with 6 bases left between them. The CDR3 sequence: CASSSRTGANVLTF. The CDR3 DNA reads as TGTGCCAGCAGCTCACGGACTGGGGCCAACGTCCTGACTTTC.

The CDR3 DNA sequence: TGCGCCAGCAGCTCCGAAGCCCTGGGACAGGGGGACATTCAGTACTTC. Amino acids: CASSSEALGQGDIQYF. The rearrangement uses TRBV5-1 and TRBJ2-4; 11 nucleotides match TRBD1. The trim removed 3 bases at V and 8 bases at J, leaving 10 bases unmatched. Germline CDR1 reads SGHRS; CDR2 reads YFSETQ. This CDR3 is 16 amino acids long.

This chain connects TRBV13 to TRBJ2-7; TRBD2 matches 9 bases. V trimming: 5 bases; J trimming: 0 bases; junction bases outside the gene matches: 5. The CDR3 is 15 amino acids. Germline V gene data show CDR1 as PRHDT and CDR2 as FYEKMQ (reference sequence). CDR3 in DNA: TGTGCCAGCAGCCAGGGACTAGCAGCCTCCTACGAGCAGTACTTC. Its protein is CASSQGLAASYEQYF.

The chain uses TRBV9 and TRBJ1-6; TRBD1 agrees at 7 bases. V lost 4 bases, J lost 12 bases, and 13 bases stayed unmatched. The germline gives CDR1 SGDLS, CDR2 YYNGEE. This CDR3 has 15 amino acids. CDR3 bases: TGTGCCAGCAGCCCGGGGAGGAGGGGGCTCGAACCCCTCCACTTT. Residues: CASSPGRRGLEPLHF.

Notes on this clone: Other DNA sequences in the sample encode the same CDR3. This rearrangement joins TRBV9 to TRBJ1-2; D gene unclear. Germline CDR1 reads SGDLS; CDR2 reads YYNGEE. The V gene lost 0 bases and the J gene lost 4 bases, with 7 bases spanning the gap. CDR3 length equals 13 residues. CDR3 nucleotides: TGTGCCAGCAGCGTAGGTGGAGGCTATGGCTACACCTTC. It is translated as CASSVGGGYGYTF.

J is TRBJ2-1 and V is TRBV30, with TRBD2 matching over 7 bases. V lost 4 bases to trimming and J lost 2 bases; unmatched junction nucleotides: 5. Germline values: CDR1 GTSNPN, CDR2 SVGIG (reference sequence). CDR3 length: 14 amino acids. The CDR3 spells CAWTGGGTYNEQFF. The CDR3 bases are TGTGCCTGGACGGGGGGAGGGACCTACAATGAGCAGTTCTTC.

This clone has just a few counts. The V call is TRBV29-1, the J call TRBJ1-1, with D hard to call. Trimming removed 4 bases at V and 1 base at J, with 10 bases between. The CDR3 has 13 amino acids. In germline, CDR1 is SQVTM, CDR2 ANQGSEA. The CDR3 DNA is TGCAGCGTTGCCCGAGAGGGGAACACTGAAGCTTTCTTT. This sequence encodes CSVAREGNTEAFF.

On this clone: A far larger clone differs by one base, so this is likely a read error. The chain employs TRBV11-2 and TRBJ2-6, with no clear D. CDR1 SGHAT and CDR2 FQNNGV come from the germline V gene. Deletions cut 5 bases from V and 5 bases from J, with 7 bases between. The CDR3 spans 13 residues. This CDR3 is CASSPSRANVLTF. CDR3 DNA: TGTGCCAGCAGCCCCTCGCGGGCCAACGTCCTGACTTTC.

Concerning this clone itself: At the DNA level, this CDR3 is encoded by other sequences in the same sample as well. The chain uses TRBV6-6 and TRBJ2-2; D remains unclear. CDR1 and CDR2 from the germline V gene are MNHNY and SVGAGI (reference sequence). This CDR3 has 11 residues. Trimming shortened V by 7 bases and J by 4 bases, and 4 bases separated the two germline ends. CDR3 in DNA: TGTGCCAGCACCTCCACCGGGGAGCTGTTTTTT. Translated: CASTSTGELFF.

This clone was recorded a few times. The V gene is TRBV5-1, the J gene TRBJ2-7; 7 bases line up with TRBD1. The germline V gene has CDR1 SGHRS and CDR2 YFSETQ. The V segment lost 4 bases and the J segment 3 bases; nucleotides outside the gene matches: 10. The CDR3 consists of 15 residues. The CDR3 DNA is TGCGCCAGCAGCGCAACACAGGGGTATCTCTACGAGCAGTACTTC. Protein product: CASSATQGYLYEQYF.

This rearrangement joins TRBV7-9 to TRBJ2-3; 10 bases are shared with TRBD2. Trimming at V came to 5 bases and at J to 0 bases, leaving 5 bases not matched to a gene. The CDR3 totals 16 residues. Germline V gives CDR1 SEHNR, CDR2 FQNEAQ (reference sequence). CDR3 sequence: CASSATSGASTDTQYF. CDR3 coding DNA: TGTGCCAGCAGCGCAACTAGCGGGGCGAGCACAGATACGCAGTATTTT.

CDR3 loop: CSGTSGDHEQYF. CDR3 bases: TGCAGCGGAACATCAGGGGACCACGAGCAGTACTTC. The chain recombines TRBV29-1 with TRBJ2-7; TRBD1 might be the D (6 bases). CDR3 size: 12 residues. Germline V gene lookup returns CDR1 SQVTM and CDR2 ANQGSEA. V lost 7 bases and J 5 bases, leaving 15 bases between the germline ends.

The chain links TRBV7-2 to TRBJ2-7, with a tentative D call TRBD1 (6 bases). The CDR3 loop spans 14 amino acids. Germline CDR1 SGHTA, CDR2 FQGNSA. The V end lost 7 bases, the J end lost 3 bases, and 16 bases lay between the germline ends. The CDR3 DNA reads TGTGCCAGCACCCCGTTGGACAGCCTCTACGAGCAGTACTTC. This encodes CASTPLDSLYEQYF.

The DNA of the CDR3 is TGTGCCAGCACCACGGGGGGTGGGTCCTACGAGCAGTACTTC. It encodes CASTTGGGSYEQYF. The chain couples TRBV5-6 to TRBJ2-7, with 7 bases that match TRBD2. V shed 6 bases and J 1 base; nucleotides not matched to a gene: 7. The CDR3 spans 14 residues. The germline V gene encodes CDR1 SGHDT and CDR2 YYEEEE.

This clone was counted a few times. CDR3 sequence: CSVVSGQGSGYTF. The CDR3 nucleotides read TGCAGCGTTGTTTCCGGACAGGGTTCTGGCTACACCTTC. The chain is built from TRBV29-1 and TRBJ1-2, with 8 nucleotides matching TRBD1. With 4 bases clipped from V and 7 bases from J, the junction kept 8 bases outside the gene matches. The CDR3 has 13 amino acids. CDR1 is SQVTM, CDR2 ANQGSEA, per germline.

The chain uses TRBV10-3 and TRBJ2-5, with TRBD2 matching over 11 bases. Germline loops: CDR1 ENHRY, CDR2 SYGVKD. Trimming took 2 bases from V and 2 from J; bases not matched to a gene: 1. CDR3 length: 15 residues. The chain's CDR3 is CAISEGTSGQETQYF. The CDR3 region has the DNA TGTGCCATCAGTGAGGGGACTAGCGGTCAAGAGACCCAGTACTTC.

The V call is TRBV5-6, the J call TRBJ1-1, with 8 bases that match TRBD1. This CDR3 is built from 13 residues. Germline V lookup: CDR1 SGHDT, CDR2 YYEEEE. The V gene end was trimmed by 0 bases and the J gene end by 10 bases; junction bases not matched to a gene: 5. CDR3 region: CASSLGQGSVAFF. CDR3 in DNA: TGTGCCAGCAGCTTGGGACAGGGGAGTGTAGCTTTCTTT.

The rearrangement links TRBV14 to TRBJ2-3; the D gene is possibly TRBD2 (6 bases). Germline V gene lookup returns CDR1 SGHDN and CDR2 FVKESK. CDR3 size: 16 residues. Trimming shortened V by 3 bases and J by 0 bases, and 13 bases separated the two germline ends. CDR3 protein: CASSQGGTTSTDTQYF. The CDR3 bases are TGTGCCAGCAGCCAGGGAGGAACAACTAGCACAGATACGCAGTATTTT. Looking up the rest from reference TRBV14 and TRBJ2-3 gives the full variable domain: EAGVTQFPSHSVIEKGQTVTLRCDPISGHDNLYWYRRVMGKEIKFLLHFVKESKQDESGMPNNRFLAERTGGTYSTLKVQPAELEDSGVYFCASSQGGTTSTDTQYFGPGTRLTVL.

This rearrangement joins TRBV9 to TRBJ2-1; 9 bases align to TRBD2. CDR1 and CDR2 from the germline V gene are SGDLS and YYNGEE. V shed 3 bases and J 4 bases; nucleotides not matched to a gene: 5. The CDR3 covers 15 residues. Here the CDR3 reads CASSAVAGDYNEQFF. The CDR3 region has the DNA TGTGCCAGCAGCGCGGTAGCGGGGGATTACAATGAGCAGTTCTTC.